The source of this T cell receptor (beta chain) is a study of blood T cells in healthy people across ages. Background on the study: Roughly one uniquely barcoded beta molecule per two T cells was captured.

The authors ran a second PCR of about 6 to 11 cycles using a sample-barcoded 5' primer and a J-beta primer mix. Every molecule of cDNA carried a tag from a template-switch adaptor with 12 random nucleotides. TCRdb re-derived calls from the 5' RACE reads in MiXCR, one entry per CDR3 protein. The top ten clones hold 6.5% to 8.5% of a sample with about 1.4 million distinct CDR3 sequences, 59% of them seen once. The CDR3 is 13 amino acids. Trimming left V 8 bases short and J 9 bases short, with 20 bases between. Germline assignment: CDR1 SQVTM and CDR2 ANQGSEA. This clonotype was counted only a few times. Its antigen is not known. Study-wide findings and caveats: Age advanced and TCR beta diversity per million T cells fell, roughly linearly.

V and J are TRBV29-1 and TRBJ2-1; tentatively, D is TRBD2 (6 bases). The specimen was blood. This receptor was taken from a man aged 18 to 30 in good health. This CDR3 is CSTERQGGLEQFF. CDR3 in DNA: TGCAGCACGGAGAGGCAGGGAGGACTTGAGCAGTTCTTC.